This T cell receptor (beta chain) was identified in a study of blood T cell repertoires in COVID-19. Whole-study context: COVID-19 samples from acute and convalescent phases originated in the United States, Italy and Spain. Nucleic acid was either cDNA or gDNA, and it came from T cells, B-cell-depleted T cells, or PBMCs.

The CDR3 loop spans 15 amino acids. V was pared by 7 bases and J by 2 bases, with 4 bases of the junction left unmatched. Germline V lookup: CDR1 MNHEY, CDR2 SMNVEV (reference sequence). Seattle-derived patients entered the study during active infection and were followed longitudinally. Sequencing was performed with immunoSEQ multiplex PCR; in TCRdb, only in-frame clones are kept and a portion is missing. Of 270,000 or so clones in the sample, approximately 84% were seen once. This chain connects TRBV27 to TRBJ2-6; 8 bases map to TRBD2. Sequences were obtained from peripheral blood. This sequence was found in a human donor with COVID-19, enrolled during active disease. The donor label of this sample is uncertain. The CDR3 sequence is CASTSGGPGANVLTF. The CDR3 DNA reads as TGTGCCAGCACATCGGGAGGGCCTGGGGCCAACGTCCTGACTTTC.